This passage covers 3 T cell receptor beta chains from one sample sequenced in a study of T cells in women clearing cervical HPV infection. The data were produced by immunoSEQ multiplex PCR, yet TCRdb's version contains in-frame clones alone and is incomplete. The sample table sets out approximately 23,000 clones. Material: blood buffy coat. These receptor sequences come from a woman aged 18 to 75 with a cervical HPV16 infection that either progressed to CIN3+ or cleared (not recorded which).

As for this clone: The read stops 3 residues short of the end of the CDR3; the missing end is completed from the germline J gene. The chain uses TRBV7-8 and TRBJ1-1; D is unclear. V was trimmed by 1 base and J by 6 bases, leaving 12 bases between them. Germline V gene sequence: CDR1 SGHVS, CDR2 FQNEAQ. The CDR3 contains 14 residues. The covered CDR3 bases are TGTGCCAGCAGCTTAGAAGCACGATTCCCTGAA. Protein sequence: CASSLEARFPE. The entire CDR3 protein reads CASSLEARFPEAFF.

As for this clone: The read falls 3 residues short of the CDR3 end, and the missing part is taken from the germline J gene. The chain uses TRBV6-2 or TRBV6-3 and TRBJ2-6; D may be TRBD2 (6 bases). The germline gives CDR1 MNHEY, CDR2 SVGEGT. The CDR3 contains 12 residues. The part of the CDR3 DNA that was read is TGTGCCAGCAGTTACGTTGGGACTCTC. Translation: CASSYVGTL. The entire CDR3 reads CASSYVGTLLTF.

The CDR3 is CSASEALGNQPQHF. CDR3 DNA (partial): TGCAGTGCTAGTGAGGCCCTCGGCAATCAGCCC. The chain is built from TRBV20-1 and TRBJ1-5, with D unresolved. The CDR3 extends 3 residues past the end of the read, so its final part is completed from the germline J gene. V shed 3 bases and J shed 2 bases, with 11 bases lying between them. The CDR3 consists of 14 residues. CDR1 and CDR2 from the germline V gene are DFQATT and SNEGSKA (reference sequence).